This TCR beta chain stems from a study of T cell changes during pregnancy in multiple sclerosis. Only one count was recorded for this clone. The protocol was immunoSEQ multiplex PCR, while the TCRdb copy is restricted to in-frame clones and leaves out a portion. The sample contains approximately 60,000 clones, approximately 87% of which appear only once. The CDR3 is 13 amino acids. V lost 2 bases and J lost 15, with 18 bases in between. In germline, CDR1 is SGHRS, CDR2 YFSETQ. The V and J genes are TRBV5-1 and TRBJ2-1; D might be TRBD1 (6 bases). Sequencing was performed on peripheral blood from another person, used as feeder cells. The sequence was obtained from a human donor whose cells served as feeder cells for cultures in a pregnancy study. This CDR3 reads CASSFGLDSGWFF. The CDR3 DNA sequence: TGCGCCAGCAGCTTTGGCTTGGACAGCGGTTGGTTCTTC.